This T cell receptor (beta chain) comes out of a study of blood T cell repertoires in COVID-19. Across the study: PBMCs, B-cell-depleted T cells, or T cells were the source of the cDNA or gDNA that made up the material.

In the source study's methods: Estimates of nucleated cell counts were drawn from the amplification of reference gene primers. TCRdb's table, derived via immunoSEQ multiplex PCR, lists solely in-frame clones and lacks some. That table supplies the V and J calls and clone size; D and trimming were determined from the DNA. In the table there are some 460,000 clones, approximately 90% of which are singletons. Germline CDR1 and CDR2: GTSNPN and SVGIG (reference sequence). After removal of 3 bases from V and 3 bases from J, the junction contained 14 bases not matched to a gene. The CDR3 covers 17 residues. Enrolled through a virtual design, the participants were between roughly 18 and 90 years of age and came from 24 US areas. Two negative PCRs, clearance, or symptom resolution had been documented for recovered Cohort 3 donors.

Sample: PBMCs or T cells enriched from blood (not recorded which). The receptor's source is a woman aged 18-29 years who had recovered from COVID-19. The V call is TRBV30, the J call TRBJ1-5; 7 nucleotides line up with TRBD1. The CDR3 loop reads CAWSVPTGDISNQPQHF. CDR3 DNA sequence: TGTGCCTGGAGCGTCCCCACAGGGGACATCTCCAATCAGCCCCAGCATTTT.